Listed here are 27 T cell receptor beta chains from one sample, sequenced in a study of cytomegalovirus exposure and HLA in healthy donors. In the PCR, 60 Vbeta and 13 Jbeta primers were used. This table comes from immunoSEQ multiplex PCR, and its TCRdb copy is limited to in-frame clones, with some not included. The table has under 200,000 clones, 65% to 90% seen once; the top ten hold 6.3%. Sequencing used PBMCs. All receptors derive from a man aged 40-55 years in good health and CMV-seropositive.

This clone was counted a few times. This chain joins TRBV27 and TRBJ2-1; D gene ambiguous. The CDR3 runs 11 residues. Germline loops: CDR1 MNHEY, CDR2 SMNVEV (reference sequence). V was trimmed by 6 bases and J by 3 bases, leaving 3 bases between them. CDR3 in amino acids: CASSLYNEQFF. The CDR3 nucleotides are TGTGCCAGCAGCCTCTACAATGAGCAGTTCTTC.

The chain has TRBV5-1 and TRBJ1-2; maybe TRBD1 (6 bases). Germline CDR1 is SGHRS and CDR2 is YFSETQ. The CDR3 covers 14 residues. V dropped 3 bases and J dropped 2 bases, with 11 bases sitting between them. The CDR3 spells CASSSPGQNYGYTF. In nucleotides, the CDR3 is TGCGCCAGCAGCTCGCCGGGACAAAACTATGGCTACACCTTC.

J is TRBJ2-7 and V is TRBV7-2; D unclear. Germline CDR1 reads SGHTA; CDR2 reads FQGNSA. CDR3 length equals 13 residues. The V and J ends lost 2 bases and 2 bases respectively, with 7 bases between them. The CDR3 protein is CASSLSATYEQYF. The CDR3 DNA follows: TGTGCCAGCAGCTTAAGTGCTACCTACGAGCAGTACTTC.

The chain is built from TRBV19 and TRBJ2-7; no firm D call. Trimming removed 0 bases from V and 0 bases from J, with 9 bases in between. Germline V CDR1 and CDR2: LNHDA, SQIVND (reference sequence). This CDR3 spans 15 amino acids. The CDR3 here is CASSIDDIGSYEQYF. In DNA form, the CDR3 reads TGTGCCAGTAGTATAGACGACATCGGCTCCTACGAGCAGTACTTC. Based on the CDR3 plus reference TRBV19 and TRBJ2-7, the full variable domain is DGGITQSPKYLFRKEGQNVTLSCEQNLNHDAMYWYRQDPGQGLRLIYYSQIVNDFQKGDIAEGYSVSREKKESFPLTVTSAQKNPTAFYLCASSIDDIGSYEQYFGPGTRLTVT.

Comment on this clone: One end of the junction is discordant with germline, which a read error may explain. V is TRBV7-9 and J is TRBJ1-1, with D possibly TRBD1 on 5 matching bases. Looked up from germline, CDR1 is SEHNR and CDR2 is FQNEAQ (reference sequence). There are 14 residues in the CDR3. In nucleotides, the CDR3 is TGTGCCAGCACCTTACTCGACAGTAAAGCTGAAGCTTTCTTT. Translation: CASTLLDSKAEAFF.

The chain has TRBV7-2 and TRBJ2-1; 16 bases match TRBD2. The ends lost 5 bases at V and 10 bases at J; junction bases unmatched: 2. This CDR3 region has 14 residues. Germline V gene lookup returns CDR1 SGHTA and CDR2 FQGNSA. This CDR3 is CASSEGLAGGEQFF. As DNA, the CDR3 is TGTGCCAGCAGCGAGGGACTAGCGGGGGGGGAGCAGTTCTTC.

Note on this clone: One end of the junction is discordant with germline, which a read error may explain. The chain uses TRBV7-8 and TRBJ1-2; 8 positions match TRBD1. Germline loops: CDR1 SGHVS, CDR2 FQNEAQ. CDR3 length: 13 residues. The chain's CDR3 is CASGLGAGGGYTF. The CDR3, as DNA: TGTGCCAGCGGCTTAGGCGCAGGGGGCGGCTACACCTTC. The whole variable domain, filled in from reference TRBV7-8 and TRBJ1-2, reads GAGVSQSPRYKVAKRGQDVALRCDPISGHVSLFWYQQALGQGPEFLTYFQNEAQLDKSGLPSDRFFAERPEGSVSTLKIQRTQQEDSAVYLCASGLGAGGGYTFGSGTRLTVV.

The chain couples TRBV9 to TRBJ2-1; TRBD2 aligns across 10 bases. The CDR3 is made up of 16 amino acids. Germline-derived CDR1 and CDR2 are SGDLS and YYNGEE. J gave up 7 bases and V 2 bases, and 9 bases lay outside the gene matches. The CDR3: CASSVPSGGADNEQFF. CDR3 DNA sequence: TGTGCCAGCAGCGTTCCCAGCGGGGGGGCCGATAATGAGCAGTTCTTC.

Of note for this clone: This CDR3 is also generated by other DNA sequences in the sample. The CDR3 DNA is TGTGCCAGCAGCTTAGGTGGCCGGCAGGCAGAGACCCAGTACTTC. Translation: CASSLGGRQAETQYF. This chain uses TRBV11-2 with TRBJ2-5; the D is unclear. The CDR3 has 15 amino acids. The germline V gene has CDR1 SGHAT and CDR2 FQNNGV. The V end lost 1 base, the J end lost 4 bases, and 13 bases lay between the germline ends. Complete variable domain (other parts from reference TRBV11-2 and TRBJ2-5): EAGVAQSPRYKIIEKRQSVAFWCNPISGHATLYWYQQILGQGPKLLIQFQNNGVVDDSQLPKDRFSAERLKGVDSTLKIQPAKLEDSAVYLCASSLGGRQAETQYFGPGTRLLVL.

This clone was observed once. The CDR3 nucleotides read TGTGCCAGCAGTTATGGGGGTTGGAGGGATTCCTATGGCTACACCTTC. This translates into CASSYGGWRDSYGYTF. V and J are TRBV6-6 and TRBJ1-2, with D perhaps TRBD1 (5 bases). The germline V gene has CDR1 MNHNY and CDR2 SVGAGI (reference sequence). This CDR3 region has 16 residues. The V and J ends lost 3 bases and 4 bases respectively, with 18 bases between them.

This clone has only a few counts. The rearrangement uses TRBV10-3 and TRBJ2-7, with D maybe TRBD1 (6 bases). Trimming removed 3 bases at V and 6 bases at J, with 15 bases between. The CDR3 contains 14 residues. Germline lookup yields CDR1 ENHRY and CDR2 SYGVKD. CDR3 nucleotide sequence: TGTGCCATCAGTGAAAATGGACAGTTCGGCGAGCAGTACTTC. It is translated as CAISENGQFGEQYF.

This sequence joins TRBV9 and TRBJ2-7; the D gene is possibly TRBD1 (6 bases). The V gene's germline CDR1 is SGDLS and CDR2 YYNGEE. The CDR3 totals 14 residues. The germline V and J ends were trimmed by 7 bases and 4 bases, with 18 bases remaining between them. The CDR3 DNA reads TGTGCCAGCTCTCTCCAAGGGGGAAGGTACGAGCAGTACTTC. This gives the protein CASSLQGGRYEQYF.

This sequence joins TRBV7-2 and TRBJ2-1; D is perhaps TRBD2 (5 bases). The CDR3 totals 14 residues. The V and J ends lost 8 bases and 4 bases respectively, with 15 bases between them. Germline V gives CDR1 SGHTA, CDR2 FQGNSA. The CDR3 here is CASGRAELYNEQFF. CDR3 DNA: TGTGCCAGCGGTCGAGCGGAGCTTTACAATGAGCAGTTCTTC.

This clone has only a few counts. V gene TRBV7-9 combines with J gene TRBJ1-2, with 9 bases fitting TRBD1. The CDR3 runs to 14 residues. Germline-derived CDR1 and CDR2 are SEHNR and FQNEAQ (reference sequence). V shed 3 bases and J 2 bases; nucleotides not matched to a gene: 1. CDR3 residues: CASSFGQGNYGYTF. Here the CDR3 DNA reads TGTGCCAGCAGCTTCGGACAGGGGAACTATGGCTACACCTTC.

The V gene is TRBV7-6, the J gene TRBJ1-3; no clear D gene. This CDR3 has 14 residues. The V gene's germline CDR1 is SGHVS and CDR2 FNYEAQ. With 4 bases removed from V and 2 bases from J, the gap between germline ends came to 9 bases. The chain's CDR3 is CASSSGGTGNTIYF. For the CDR3, the DNA is TGTGCCAGCAGCTCTGGAGGGACTGGAAACACCATATATTTT.

The J gene is TRBJ2-7, the V gene TRBV9; the match to TRBD2 covers 12 bases. The CDR3 runs to 14 residues. V shed 4 bases and J 4 bases; nucleotides not matched to a gene: 3. Looked up from germline, CDR1 is SGDLS and CDR2 is YYNGEE. The CDR3 sequence is CASSIGLAGYEQYF. DNA of the CDR3: TGTGCCAGCAGCATCGGACTAGCGGGGTACGAGCAGTACTTC.

The rearrangement joins TRBV4-3 to TRBJ2-7, with TRBD2 as a possible D gene (5 bases). CDR3 size: 14 residues. V lost 0 bases and J lost 4, with 10 bases in between. Germline V gene lookup returns CDR1 LGHNA and CDR2 YSLEER. The CDR3 nucleotides are TGCGCCAGCAGCCAAGATGCACGGGGATACGAGCAGTACTTC. Translating gives CASSQDARGYEQYF.

V is TRBV29-1 and J is TRBJ1-3; tentatively, D is TRBD1 (5 bases). Looked up from germline, CDR1 is SQVTM and CDR2 is ANQGSEA. The CDR3 is 14 amino acids. V shed 5 bases and J shed 2 bases, with 13 bases lying between them. The CDR3 sequence is CSVSGGGTGNTIYF. CDR3 DNA: TGCAGCGTTTCGGGCGGGGGAACTGGAAACACCATATATTTT.

The rearrangement uses TRBV9 and TRBJ1-2; D unclear. V was shortened by 0 bases and J by 7 bases, with 10 bases between the two germline ends. This CDR3 region has 13 residues. The germline CDR1 and CDR2 sequences are SGDLS and YYNGEE. This CDR3 reads CASSVGPGSGYTF. The CDR3, as DNA: TGTGCCAGCAGCGTAGGTCCGGGAAGTGGCTACACCTTC.

This rearrangement joins TRBV4-2 to TRBJ2-7; 9 bases fit TRBD1. This CDR3 is built from 16 residues. Germline V CDR1 and CDR2: LGHNA, YNFKEQ. V lost 1 base to trimming and J lost 5 bases; unmatched junction nucleotides: 9. As DNA, the CDR3 is TGTGCCAGCAGCCAAGTCGAAGTTGGGACAGGGAACGAGCAGTACTTC. Protein: CASSQVEVGTGNEQYF.

CDR3 sequence (DNA): TGTGCAAGCGACACCCGGGGGGAAGCTTTCTTT. Translating it yields CASDTRGEAFF. J is TRBJ1-1 and V is TRBV19; D may be TRBD1 (5 bases). In germline, CDR1 is LNHDA, CDR2 SQIVND (reference sequence). The CDR3 length is 11 residues.

The chain carries TRBV7-8 and TRBJ2-7; D call uncertain. There are 15 residues in the CDR3. V was cut by 1 base and J by 0 bases, with 10 bases left in between. Germline V gene data show CDR1 as SGHVS and CDR2 as FQNEAQ. The CDR3 here is CASSLGTLSSYEQYF. In DNA form, the CDR3 reads TGTGCCAGCAGCTTAGGCACCCTCAGCTCCTACGAGCAGTACTTC.

V is TRBV7-2 and J is TRBJ2-2; no firm D call. This CDR3 comprises 12 residues. The ends were cut back, 5 bases at V and 6 bases at J, with 7 bases in the middle. Germline V CDR1 and CDR2: SGHTA, FQGNSA. DNA of the CDR3: TGTGCCAGCAGCCGAGAGGCCGGGGAGCTGTTTTTT. Its translation: CASSREAGELFF. Using reference TRBV7-2 and TRBJ2-2 for the parts outside the CDR3, the full variable domain is GAGVSQSPSNKVTEKGKDVELRCDPISGHTALYWYRQSLGQGLEFLIYFQGNSAPDKSGLPSDRFSAERTGGSVSTLTIQRTQQEDSAVYLCASSREAGELFFGEGSRLTVL.

The chain uses TRBV5-1 and TRBJ2-3, with a tentative D call TRBD2 (6 bases). Trimming removed 0 bases from V and 2 bases from J, with 10 bases in between. This CDR3 region has 15 residues. CDR1 and CDR2 (germline): SGHRS, YFSETQ. The DNA of the CDR3 is TGCGCCAGCAGCTTGGTCGGGGGTAACACAGATACGCAGTATTTT. Amino acid sequence: CASSLVGGNTDTQYF.

This clone was observed a handful of times. V usage is TRBV4-1 and J usage is TRBJ2-2; no definite D call. The CDR3 length is 12 residues. V lost 1 base, J lost 7 bases, and 4 bases lay in between. Germline values: CDR1 MGHRA, CDR2 YSYEKL. CDR3 loop: CASSQAVGELFF. The CDR3 nucleotides are TGCGCCAGCAGCCAAGCGGTCGGGGAGCTGTTTTTT.

The V call is TRBV27, the J call TRBJ1-1; D possibly corresponds to TRBD1 (6 bases). V was cut by 4 bases and J by 3 bases, with 12 bases left in between. The CDR3 is made up of 14 amino acids. CDR1 is MNHEY, CDR2 SMNVEV, per germline (reference sequence). For the CDR3, the DNA is TGTGCCAGCAGTTCCTCAGGGGTCGACACTGAAGCTTTCTTT. Amino acids: CASSSSGVDTEAFF.

This rearrangement joins TRBV19 to TRBJ2-7; D gene uncertain. The CDR3 runs 13 residues. V was cut by 5 bases and J by 7 bases, with 15 bases left in between. CDR1 is LNHDA and CDR2 is SQIVND in the germline V gene (reference sequence). CDR3 sequence: CASSSVGLGEQYF. The DNA for the CDR3 is TGTGCCAGTAGTTCAGTCGGTCTCGGGGAGCAGTACTTC.